The 26 T cell receptor beta chains below were found in one sample sequenced in a study of shared clonotypes between healthy human individuals. Terminally differentiated effector memory CD45RA+ cells were excluded from the naive CD8 cells, which were CD45RO-negative and positively selected for CCR7. Clones were sequenced by immunoSEQ multiplex PCR, and TCRdb holds only the in-frame ones, with some missing. This table has some 800,000 clones, 90% to 95% appearing once. Sequencing input: naive CD8+ T cells sorted from blood. The receptors stem from a man under 40 in good health.

The rearrangement joins TRBV7-9 to TRBJ2-3; TRBD2 matches 11 bases. Germline V gene sequence: CDR1 SEHNR, CDR2 FQNEAQ (reference sequence). After removal of 7 bases from V and 3 bases from J, the junction contained 6 bases not matched to a gene. The length of the CDR3 is 15 residues. The CDR3 DNA is TGTGCCAGCACCTTGGTAGCGGGAGGGACAGATACGCAGTATTTT. Its protein is CASTLVAGGTDTQYF.

The V gene is TRBV29-1, the J gene TRBJ1-1, with unresolved D. Germline V gives CDR1 SQVTM, CDR2 ANQGSEA. The CDR3 has 12 residues. Trimming pared 5 bases from V and 0 bases from J, leaving 7 bases between. CDR3 region: CSVLELNTEAFF. The CDR3 DNA sequence: TGCAGCGTTCTCGAGCTGAACACTGAAGCTTTCTTT.

V is TRBV5-1 and J is TRBJ2-7; 9 bases line up with TRBD1. V lost 3 bases, J lost 2 bases, and 3 bases stayed unmatched. The CDR3 extends over 14 amino acids. Per the germline V gene, CDR1 is SGHRS and CDR2 is YFSETQ. CDR3 protein: CASSSRDRAYEQYF. CDR3 DNA: TGCGCCAGCAGCTCCCGGGACAGGGCCTACGAGCAGTACTTC.

J is TRBJ1-1 and V is TRBV2; D possibly corresponds to TRBD1 (6 bases). The V gene lost 3 bases and the J gene lost 5 bases, with 10 bases spanning the gap. The CDR3 length is 13 residues. Per germline, CDR1 SNHLY and CDR2 FYNNEI. CDR3 nucleotides: TGTGCCAGCAGTGATTGGCAGGGGACTGAAGCTTTCTTT. As protein: CASSDWQGTEAFF.

This clone was seen repeatedly, ten times or more. The chain carries TRBV28 and TRBJ2-7; D ambiguous. The germline V and J ends were trimmed by 6 bases and 3 bases, with 9 bases remaining between them. Per the germline V gene, CDR1 is MDHEN and CDR2 is SYDVKM. The CDR3 is 12 residues long. The CDR3 reads CASSHTDYEQYF. The CDR3 nucleotides read TGTGCCAGCAGCCATACAGACTACGAGCAGTACTTC.

The chain is built from TRBV2 and TRBJ2-3; possible D gene TRBD1, 6 bases. CDR1 is SNHLY, CDR2 FYNNEI, per germline. The CDR3 runs to 14 residues. Trimming removed 8 bases at V and 9 bases at J, with 21 bases between. CDR3 sequence reads: CASPVGGEFRTQYF. CDR3 DNA: TGTGCCAGCCCCGTAGGGGGTGAATTTAGGACGCAGTATTTT.

The V gene is TRBV29-1, the J gene TRBJ1-2; 11 bases agree with TRBD1. The germline gives CDR1 SQVTM, CDR2 ANQGSEA. The CDR3 is made up of 15 amino acids. V lost 2 bases and J lost 3; bases outside the gene matches: 5. This CDR3 is CSVELRTGGDYGYTF. CDR3 nucleotides: TGCAGCGTTGAACTTAGGACAGGGGGCGACTATGGCTACACCTTC.

The gene calls are TRBV30 and TRBJ2-7, with TRBD2 identical over 13 bases. This CDR3 has 14 amino acids. Germline V gives CDR1 GTSNPN, CDR2 SVGIG (reference sequence). Trimming at V came to 1 base and at J to 5 bases, leaving 2 bases not matched to a gene. The DNA of the CDR3 is TGTGCCTGGAGTGGGACTAGCGGGGGCGACGAGCAGTACTTC. This sequence encodes CAWSGTSGGDEQYF.

Concerning this clone: Other DNA sequences from this sample encode an identical CDR3 as well. The chain is built from TRBV27 and TRBJ2-1, with 13 bases aligning to TRBD2. The CDR3 consists of 16 residues. Per the germline V gene, CDR1 is MNHEY and CDR2 is SMNVEV (reference sequence). V lost 6 bases to trimming and J lost 2 bases; unmatched junction nucleotides: 4. The CDR3, as DNA: TGTGCCAGCAGCTTGGGACTAGCGGGAACCTACAATGAGCAGTTCTTC. This gives the protein CASSLGLAGTYNEQFF.

CDR3 DNA sequence: TGTGCCAGCGGGAAAGCGGGGTCCTACAATGAGCAGTTCTTC. The encoded protein is CASGKAGSYNEQFF. The chain combines TRBV6-1 with TRBJ2-1; 7 nucleotides line up with TRBD2. V was pared by 8 bases and J by 1 base, with 5 bases of the junction left unmatched. The CDR3 consists of 14 residues. Germline values: CDR1 MNHNS, CDR2 SASEGT.

The J gene is TRBJ2-1, the V gene TRBV7-6; tentatively, D is TRBD1 (5 bases). The V gene's germline CDR1 is SGHVS and CDR2 FNYEAQ. Trimming removed 7 bases from V and 0 bases from J, with 22 bases in between. The CDR3 is made up of 18 amino acids. The CDR3 DNA follows: TGTGCCAGCACCTCCCGAATAGGGGCGTATAACTCCTACAATGAGCAGTTCTTC. This translates into CASTSRIGAYNSYNEQFF.

The rearrangement links TRBV29-1 to TRBJ2-5, with 9 bases matching TRBD2. CDR3 length equals 13 residues. Germline V lookup: CDR1 SQVTM, CDR2 ANQGSEA. V was clipped by 8 bases and J by 3 bases; unmatched bases: 7. The CDR3 coding sequence is TGCAGCTGCTTTGTAGCGGGAGAAGAGACCCAGTACTTC. Its protein is CSCFVAGEETQYF.

J is TRBJ2-1 and V is TRBV9; D possibly corresponds to TRBD2 (6 bases). The V end was cut by 2 bases, the J end by 0 bases, with 9 bases between. The CDR3 has 15 residues. CDR1 SGDLS and CDR2 YYNGEE come from the germline V gene. CDR3 DNA sequence: TGTGCCAGCAGCGTGGAGGGAATCTCCTACAATGAGCAGTTCTTC. Translating gives CASSVEGISYNEQFF. Complete variable domain (other parts from reference TRBV9 and TRBJ2-1): DSGVTQTPKHLITATGQRVTLRCSPRSGDLSVYWYQQSLDQGLQFLIQYYNGEERAKGNILERFSAQQFPDLHSELNLSSLELGDSALYFCASSVEGISYNEQFFGPGTRLTVL.

The gene calls are TRBV7-6 and TRBJ2-7; D is unclear. Germline V gene lookup returns CDR1 SGHVS and CDR2 FNYEAQ. The germline V and J ends were trimmed by 5 bases and 0 bases, with 11 bases remaining between them. CDR3 length: 14 residues. The CDR3 DNA follows: TGTGCCAGCAGCAAGATTGGAAACTCCTACGAGCAGTACTTC. It yields the protein CASSKIGNSYEQYF.

The genes are TRBV6-5 and TRBJ1-1; TRBD1 might be the D (6 bases). This CDR3 has 13 residues. The germline CDR1 and CDR2 sequences are MNHEY and SVGAGI. Between the trimmed V and J ends, which lost 0 bases and 7 bases, there was a span of 9 bases. The CDR3 region has the DNA TGTGCCAGCAGTTACTCGGAAGGGGGTGAAGCTTTCTTT. Translating gives CASSYSEGGEAFF.

The chain combines TRBV27 with TRBJ1-1; D not certain. The CDR3 is 13 residues long. V was trimmed by 2 bases and J by 4 bases, leaving 8 bases between them. Germline V lookup: CDR1 MNHEY, CDR2 SMNVEV (reference sequence). CDR3 residues: CASSLHPTTEAFF. CDR3 DNA: TGTGCCAGCAGTTTACATCCGACCACTGAAGCTTTCTTT.

This rearrangement joins TRBV5-5 to TRBJ2-7; D is perhaps TRBD1 or TRBD2 (6 bases each). The germline CDR1 and CDR2 sequences are SGHKS and YYEKEE (reference sequence). Trimming took off 2 bases at V and 3 bases at J, with 15 bases between the two ends. This CDR3 contains 15 residues. DNA of the CDR3: TGTGCCAGCAGCTTCTTTTTGGAGGGGGGCTACGAGCAGTACTTC. Translated: CASSFFLEGGYEQYF.

This chain connects TRBV9 to TRBJ1-1; D unclear. V was shortened by 7 bases and J by 5 bases, with 12 bases between the two germline ends. The CDR3 covers 12 residues. Looked up from germline, CDR1 is SGDLS and CDR2 is YYNGEE. The CDR3, as DNA: TGTGCCAGCGGGGAAGCGCGGACTGAAGCTTTCTTT. Amino acid sequence: CASGEARTEAFF.

As to this clone: Other DNA sequences in the sample encode the same CDR3. The chain recombines TRBV2 with TRBJ2-1; D not certain. This CDR3 comprises 12 residues. Germline lookup yields CDR1 SNHLY and CDR2 FYNNEI. Between the trimmed V and J ends, which lost 6 bases and 1 base, there was a span of 4 bases. The DNA for the CDR3 is TGTGCCAGCAGAGGTTCCTACAATGAGCAGTTCTTC. It is translated as CASRGSYNEQFF.

The chain uses TRBV5-5 and TRBJ1-4; D is ambiguous. Germline loops: CDR1 SGHKS, CDR2 YYEKEE (reference sequence). V was cut by 4 bases and J by 13 bases, with 20 bases left in between. The CDR3 runs to 14 residues. CDR3 nucleotide sequence: TGTGCCAGCAGCCAGGACCTGTCGACGCGGGGACTGTTTTTT. Its protein product is CASSQDLSTRGLFF.

The V call is TRBV11-2, the J call TRBJ2-7; D possibly corresponds to TRBD1 (7 bases). The CDR3 spans 15 residues. The V gene lost 5 bases and the J gene lost 3 bases, with 17 bases spanning the gap. Germline lookup yields CDR1 SGHAT and CDR2 FQNNGV. Here the CDR3 reads CASSIGGGAYYEQYF. The CDR3 coding sequence is TGTGCCAGCAGCATAGGAGGGGGCGCGTACTACGAGCAGTACTTC.

This chain connects TRBV6-4 to TRBJ2-1; perhaps TRBD2 as D (5 bases). CDR1 MRHNA and CDR2 SNTAGT come from the germline V gene. The CDR3 has 15 residues. Trimming pared 8 bases from V and 0 bases from J, leaving 14 bases between. Here the CDR3 reads CASPRAGLSYNEQFF. CDR3 bases: TGTGCCAGCCCGAGGGCGGGCCTCTCCTACAATGAGCAGTTCTTC.

This chain connects TRBV5-4 to TRBJ2-3, with D perhaps matching TRBD2 (5 bases). The V gene lost 2 bases and the J gene lost 0 bases, with 13 bases spanning the gap. The CDR3 has 16 amino acids. Germline lookup yields CDR1 SGHNT and CDR2 YYREEE (reference sequence). The chain's CDR3 is CASSFGLRGSTDTQYF. CDR3 DNA sequence: TGTGCCAGCAGCTTCGGTCTCCGGGGAAGCACAGATACGCAGTATTTT.

The CDR3 spells CASSQDSRREINEQFF. DNA for the CDR3: TGTGCCAGCAGCCAAGATTCGCGACGGGAGATCAATGAGCAGTTCTTC. The rearrangement joins TRBV4-2 to TRBJ2-1, with a weak D call TRBD2 (6 bases). Germline CDR1 and CDR2: LGHNA and YNFKEQ. The CDR3 extends over 16 amino acids. V lost 0 bases and J lost 6, with 15 bases in between.

CDR3 nucleotides: TGCGCCAGCAGCTTGGCCGGTCCACCCTTCAATAGTGAGCAGTTCTTC. This sequence encodes CASSLAGPPFNSEQFF. The rearrangement links TRBV5-1 to TRBJ2-1; D unresolved. CDR1 and CDR2 from the germline V gene are SGHRS and YFSETQ. Trimming took off 0 bases at V and 9 bases at J, with 19 bases between the two ends. This CDR3 contains 16 residues.

The chain recombines TRBV27 with TRBJ2-7, with a tentative D call TRBD1 (5 bases). Per germline, CDR1 MNHEY and CDR2 SMNVEV (reference sequence). CDR3 size: 14 residues. V shed 10 bases and J shed 2 bases, with 18 bases lying between them. CDR3 sequence reads: CATHPPGRTYEQYF. The CDR3 coding sequence is TGTGCCACCCACCCCCCAGGGCGTACCTACGAGCAGTACTTC.